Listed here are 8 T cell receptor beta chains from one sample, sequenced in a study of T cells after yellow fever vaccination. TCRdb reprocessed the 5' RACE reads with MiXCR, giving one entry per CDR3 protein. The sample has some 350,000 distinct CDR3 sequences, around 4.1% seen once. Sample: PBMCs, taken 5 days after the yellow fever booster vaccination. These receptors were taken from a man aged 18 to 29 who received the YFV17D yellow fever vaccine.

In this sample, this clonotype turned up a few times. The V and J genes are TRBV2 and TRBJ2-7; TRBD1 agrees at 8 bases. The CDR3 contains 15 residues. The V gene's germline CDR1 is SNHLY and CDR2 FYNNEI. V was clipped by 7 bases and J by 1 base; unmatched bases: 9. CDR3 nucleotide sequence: TGTGCCAGCACCCGGGACAGGTTTGGGTCCTACGAGCAGTACGTC. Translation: CASTRDRFGSYEQYV.

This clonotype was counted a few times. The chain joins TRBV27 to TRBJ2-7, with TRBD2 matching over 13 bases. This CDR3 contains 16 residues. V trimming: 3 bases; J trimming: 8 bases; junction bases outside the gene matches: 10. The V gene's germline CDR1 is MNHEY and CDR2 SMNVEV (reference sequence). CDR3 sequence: CASSLETGTSGTKQYF. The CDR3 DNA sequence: TGTGCCAGCAGTTTGGAAACCGGGACTAGCGGGACTAAGCAGTACTTC.

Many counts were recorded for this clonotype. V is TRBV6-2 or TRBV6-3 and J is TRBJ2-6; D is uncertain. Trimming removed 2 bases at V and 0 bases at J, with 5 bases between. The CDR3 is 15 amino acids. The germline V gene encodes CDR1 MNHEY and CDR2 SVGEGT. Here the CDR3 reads CASSYTVSGANVLTF. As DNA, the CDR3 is TGTGCCAGCAGTTACACGGTCTCTGGGGCCAACGTCCTGACTTTC.

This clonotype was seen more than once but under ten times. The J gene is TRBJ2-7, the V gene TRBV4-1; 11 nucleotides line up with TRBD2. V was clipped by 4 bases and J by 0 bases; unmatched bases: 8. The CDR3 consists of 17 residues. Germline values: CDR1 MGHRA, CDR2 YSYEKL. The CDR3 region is CASSLRETSGVSYEQYF. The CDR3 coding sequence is TGCGCCAGCAGCCTACGTGAGACTAGCGGGGTCTCCTACGAGCAGTACTTC.

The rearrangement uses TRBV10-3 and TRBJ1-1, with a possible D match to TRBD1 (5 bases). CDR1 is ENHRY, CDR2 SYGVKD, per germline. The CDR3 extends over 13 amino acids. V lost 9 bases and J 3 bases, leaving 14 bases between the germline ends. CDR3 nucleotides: TGTGCCATTGGAGGACGAGGGGACACTGAAGCTTTCTTT. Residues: CAIGGRGDTEAFF.

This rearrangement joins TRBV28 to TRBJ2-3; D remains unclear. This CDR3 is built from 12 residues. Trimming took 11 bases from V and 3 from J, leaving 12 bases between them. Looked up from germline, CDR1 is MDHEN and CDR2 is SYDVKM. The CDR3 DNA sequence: TGTGCCGCATCCCTCCGGACAGATACGCAGTATTTT. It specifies CAASLRTDTQYF. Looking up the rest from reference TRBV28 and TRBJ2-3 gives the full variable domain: DVKVTQSSRYLVKRTGEKVFLECVQDMDHENMFWYRQDPGLGLRLIYFSYDVKMKEKGDIPEGYSVSREKKERFSLILESASTNQTSMYLCAASLRTDTQYFGPGTRLTVL.

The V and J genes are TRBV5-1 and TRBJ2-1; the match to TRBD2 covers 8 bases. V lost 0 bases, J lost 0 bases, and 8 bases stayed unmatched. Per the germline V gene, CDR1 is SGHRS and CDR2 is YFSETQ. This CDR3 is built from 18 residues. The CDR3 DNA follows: TGCGCCAGCAGCTTGGTGGTAGCGGGGCCAAGCTCCTACAATGAGCAGTTCTTC. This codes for CASSLVVAGPSSYNEQFF.

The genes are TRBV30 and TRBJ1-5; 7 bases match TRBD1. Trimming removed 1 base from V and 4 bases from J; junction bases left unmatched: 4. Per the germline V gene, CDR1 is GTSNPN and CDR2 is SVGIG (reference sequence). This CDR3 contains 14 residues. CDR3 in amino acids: CAWSGQGRNQPQHF. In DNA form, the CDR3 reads TGTGCCTGGAGTGGACAGGGTAGGAATCAGCCCCAGCATTTT.